This is a list of T cell receptor beta chains from one sample in a study of T cell changes during pregnancy in multiple sclerosis. Generated by immunoSEQ multiplex PCR, the TCRdb table keeps only in-frame clones and is missing some. The table has roughly 110,000 clones, about 90% seen once; the top ten hold roughly 1.6%. Sequenced material: peripheral blood, taken before pregnancy. These receptor sequences come from a female donor with multiple sclerosis, enrolled in a pregnancy study. Each CDR3 is given with its conserved first and last residue. D genes are given only for firm matches. Clone size is shown for a subset of rows, as once, few, many or a class of expanded clone.

d_gene	abundance	v_gene	j_gene	CDR3aa	CDR3nt
TRBD2	NA	TRBV5-4	TRBJ2-1	CASSFRGRGYNEQFF	TGTGCCAGCAGCTTTCGCGGGAGGGGTTACAATGAGCAGTTCTTC
TRBD2	NA	TRBV27	TRBJ2-1	CASNSALAGEGNEQFF	TGTGCCAGCAATTCTGCCCTAGCGGGAGAAGGAAATGAGCAGTTCTTC
NA	NA	TRBV13	TRBJ2-2	CASSSALNTGELFF	TGTGCCAGCAGCTCCGCACTGAACACCGGGGAGCTGTTTTTT
NA	NA	TRBV27	TRBJ2-1	CASSLLSAGLSASSYNEQFF	TGTGCCAGCAGTTTATTATCGGCAGGGTTAAGCGCTAGCTCCTACAATGAGCAGTTCTTC
TRBD1	NA	TRBV19	TRBJ2-7	CASSAGQGSSYEQYF	TGTGCCAGTAGTGCTGGACAGGGGAGCTCCTACGAGCAGTACTTC
NA	NA	TRBV6-4	TRBJ1-2	CASSPREGPYGYTF	TGTGCCAGCAGTCCCAGGGAGGGTCCCTATGGCTACACCTTC
NA	NA	TRBV6-1	TRBJ1-6	CASSEVPVNSPLHF	TGTGCCAGCAGTGAAGTACCAGTCAATTCACCCCTCCACTTT
TRBD2	once	TRBV6-4	TRBJ2-3	CASSDRGVGTDTQYF	TGTGCCAGCTCGGACCGGGGGGTGGGCACAGATACGCAGTATTTT
TRBD2	NA	TRBV10-3	TRBJ2-3	CAISGSGGDTQYF	TGTGCCATCAGTGGGAGCGGGGGAGATACGCAGTATTTT
NA	NA	TRBV5-1	TRBJ1-6	CASSLVPAGGKNSPLHF	TGCGCCAGCAGCTTGGTTCCGGCCGGAGGGAAGAATTCACCCCTCCACTTT
NA	NA	TRBV19	TRBJ1-2	CASSIGWGRLNYGYTF	TGTGCCAGTAGTATAGGGTGGGGGCGCTTGAACTATGGCTACACCTTC
TRBD2	NA	TRBV7-8	TRBJ2-2	CASSWGLAGGPHTGELFF	TGTGCCAGCAGCTGGGGACTAGCGGGGGGGCCGCACACCGGGGAGCTGTTTTTT
NA	NA	TRBV27	TRBJ2-2	CASSSSGGFTGELFF	TGTGCCAGCAGTTCCTCAGGGGGGTTCACCGGGGAGCTGTTTTTT
NA	NA	TRBV6-1	TRBJ2-6	CASSEAGSGANVLTF	TGTGCCAGCAGCGAGGCGGGGTCTGGGGCCAACGTCCTGACTTTC
NA	NA	TRBV14	TRBJ1-6	CASSQEGARNSPLHF	TGTGCCAGCAGCCAAGAGGGGGCCCGAAATTCACCCCTCCACTTT
NA	few	TRBV4-1	TRBJ1-6	CASSHVDRHSPLHF	TGCGCCAGCAGCCATGTCGACAGACATTCACCCCTCCACTTT
TRBD2	NA	TRBV28	TRBJ2-7	CASSTLSGGRDEQYF	TGTGCCAGCAGTACCCTTAGCGGGGGACGTGACGAGCAGTACTTC
TRBD1	NA	TRBV5-4	TRBJ1-2	CASSLRTGDYGYTF	TGTGCCAGCAGCTTGCGGACAGGGGACTATGGCTACACCTTC
NA	NA	TRBV5-4	TRBJ2-2	CASSSNRAVAGELFF	TGTGCCAGCAGCTCAAACAGGGCCGTTGCCGGGGAGCTGTTTTTT
TRBD2	once	TRBV28	TRBJ2-7	CASRTSGISYEQYF	TGTGCCAGCAGGACTAGCGGGATCTCCTACGAGCAGTACTTC
TRBD2	NA	TRBV18	TRBJ2-1	CASSPVLAVYNEQFF	TGTGCCAGCTCACCCGTCCTAGCGGTCTACAATGAGCAGTTCTTC
TRBD1	NA	TRBV14	TRBJ1-2	CASSQGQHYGYTF	TGTGCCAGCAGCCAGGGACAGCACTATGGCTACACCTTC
NA	once	TRBV7-9	TRBJ2-3	CASSRSGVAWTDTQYF	TGTGCCAGCAGCCGCAGCGGTGTCGCGTGGACAGATACGCAGTATTTT
TRBD2	NA	TRBV7-2	TRBJ2-2	CASSSGTSIFTGELFF	TGTGCCAGCAGCTCAGGGACTAGCATCTTCACCGGGGAGCTGTTTTTT
TRBD1	once	TRBV2	TRBJ2-7	CASSEVDRGPYEQYF	TGTGCCAGCAGTGAAGTGGACAGGGGGCCCTACGAGCAGTACTTC
TRBD2	NA	TRBV10-3	TRBJ2-1	CAISEFTSGSYEQFF	TGTGCCATCAGTGAATTCACTAGCGGGAGCTATGAGCAGTTCTTC
TRBD1	NA	TRBV12-5	TRBJ2-5	CASGLGQDPQETQYF	TGTGCTAGTGGTCTCGGACAGGACCCCCAAGAGACCCAGTACTTC